One sample yielded the 18 T cell receptor beta chains listed below, sequenced in a study of shared clonotypes between healthy human individuals. TCRdb's copy holds only in-frame clones and misses some; the assay was immunoSEQ multiplex PCR. Of roughly 330,000 clones in the sample, around 74% were seen once. Specimen: memory CD4+ T cells sorted from blood. Subset given: CD45RA-negative fraction. Receptors originate from a man younger than 45 in good health.

The chain combines TRBV5-6 with TRBJ2-6; 14 bases agree with TRBD2. The ends lost 3 bases at V and 5 bases at J; junction bases unmatched: 4. This CDR3 spans 17 amino acids. The V gene's germline CDR1 is SGHDT and CDR2 YYEEEE. The CDR3, as DNA: TGTGCCAGCAGCTCGACTAGCGGGAGGGCCTGGGCCAACGTCCTGACTTTC. Protein: CASSSTSGRAWANVLTF.

The V and J genes are TRBV5-6 and TRBJ2-7; 12 bases agree with TRBD2. The CDR3 totals 16 residues. Germline V gene sequence: CDR1 SGHDT, CDR2 YYEEEE. Trimming removed 2 bases from V and 5 bases from J; junction bases left unmatched: 8. CDR3 bases: TGTGCCAGCAGCTTTTGGACTAGCGGGACCGTCCACGAGCAGTACTTC. It encodes CASSFWTSGTVHEQYF.

The J gene is TRBJ2-1, the V gene TRBV21-1; the tabulated D call, TRBD1, remains unverified against the DNA. TRBV21-1 is given as a pseudogene. This CDR3 contains 16 residues. The CDR3 protein is CASSASRDRRRHEQFF. As DNA, the CDR3 is TGTGCCAGCAGCGCGTCCCGGGACAGGAGAAGACATGAGCAGTTCTTC.

The chain combines TRBV9 with TRBJ2-3; possibly TRBD2 for D (5 bases). This CDR3 comprises 14 residues. Trimming took off 0 bases at V and 2 bases at J, with 7 bases between the two ends. Germline assignment: CDR1 SGDLS and CDR2 YYNGEE. Written as DNA, the CDR3 is TGTGCCAGCAGCGTAGCGGGAAACACAGATACGCAGTATTTT. Translating gives CASSVAGNTDTQYF. The full variable domain, with the rest looked up from reference TRBV9 and TRBJ2-3, is DSGVTQTPKHLITATGQRVTLRCSPRSGDLSVYWYQQSLDQGLQFLIQYYNGEERAKGNILERFSAQQFPDLHSELNLSSLELGDSALYFCASSVAGNTDTQYFGPGTRLTVL.

This chain links TRBV28 with TRBJ2-7; D is tentatively TRBD1 or TRBD2 (6 bases each). The germline V gene has CDR1 MDHEN and CDR2 SYDVKM. This CDR3 is 13 amino acids long. V was trimmed by 8 bases and J by 2 bases, leaving 13 bases between them. The CDR3 DNA reads as TGTGCCAGCTGGCACAGGGAGGCCTACGAGCAGTACTTC. Amino acids: CASWHREAYEQYF.

A single count supports this clone. This sequence joins TRBV11-3 and TRBJ2-7; D is undetermined. The CDR3 is 14 residues long. Trimming cost V 2 bases and J 1 base, with 9 bases left between them. CDR1 and CDR2 (germline): SGHNT, YENEEA. The CDR3 DNA reads as TGTGCCAGCAGCTTACCGGACGTATCCTACGAGCAGTACTTC. It translates to CASSLPDVSYEQYF.

V and J are TRBV7-2 and TRBJ2-7, with 10 bases fitting TRBD2. CDR1 and CDR2 from the germline V gene are SGHTA and FQGNSA. After removal of 5 bases from V and 4 bases from J, the junction contained 8 bases not matched to a gene. The CDR3 is 15 residues long. The CDR3 nucleotides are TGTGCCAGCAGCCCAAGAAGGACTAGCGGTTACGAGCAGTACTTC. Its translation is CASSPRRTSGYEQYF.

The CDR3 region is CASSPPRDGSYNEQFF. The CDR3 DNA reads as TGTGCCAGCTCACCACCACGGGACGGAAGCTACAATGAGCAGTTCTTC. This chain uses TRBV18 with TRBJ2-1; D is tentatively TRBD1 or TRBD2 (5 bases each). Per germline, CDR1 KGHSH and CDR2 LQKENI. V was pared by 0 bases and J by 3 bases, with 12 bases between. This CDR3 comprises 16 residues.

This CDR3 reads CASSPTGGSYEQYF. The CDR3 DNA follows: TGTGCCAGCAGTCCGACGGGGGGCTCCTACGAGCAGTACTTC. V usage is TRBV7-2 and J usage is TRBJ2-7; TRBD2 aligns across 7 bases. Germline assignment: CDR1 SGHTA and CDR2 FQGNSA. The V segment lost 6 bases and the J segment 0 bases; nucleotides outside the gene matches: 5. The CDR3 length is 14 residues.

The J gene is TRBJ2-7, the V gene TRBV5-5; D perhaps matches TRBD2 (6 bases). The CDR3 contains 12 residues. The germline V and J ends were trimmed by 4 bases and 6 bases, with 11 bases remaining between them. Germline CDR1 SGHKS, CDR2 YYEKEE (reference sequence). For the CDR3, the DNA is TGTGCCAGCAGCCATTGGGGAGGCGAGCAGTACTTC. Protein: CASSHWGGEQYF. Full variable domain (missing parts from reference TRBV5-5 and TRBJ2-7): DAGVTQSPTHLIKTRGQQVTLRCSPISGHKSVSWYQQVLGQGPQFIFQYYEKEERGRGNFPDRFSARQFPNYSSELNVNALLLGDSALYLCASSHWGGEQYFGPGTRLTVT.

In regard to this clone: Germline and junction disagree at one end, which may indicate a read error. The gene calls are TRBV6-5 and TRBJ1-2; D not resolved. The CDR3 loop spans 13 amino acids. Germline CDR1 and CDR2: MNHEY and SVGAGI. Here the CDR3 reads CASSPTTTSARLF. In DNA, the CDR3 is TGTGCCAGCAGTCCCACCACCACTTCGGCAAGACTCTTC.

V is TRBV7-2 and J is TRBJ1-1; D gene unclear. The CDR3 contains 13 residues. With 1 base removed from V and 6 bases from J, the gap between germline ends came to 9 bases. The germline V gene has CDR1 SGHTA and CDR2 FQGNSA. CDR3 nucleotides: TGTGCCAGCAGCTTAGTTGGGCTTGCTGAAGCTTTCTTT. It encodes CASSLVGLAEAFF.

Concerning this clone: Other nucleotide sequences in the sample specify the same CDR3. This chain connects TRBV18 to TRBJ2-5; D might be TRBD2 (5 bases). V lost 2 bases, J lost 4 bases, and 5 bases lay in between. The V gene's germline CDR1 is KGHSH and CDR2 LQKENI. The CDR3 consists of 12 residues. The CDR3 DNA sequence: TGTGCCAGCTCACCAGAGGGAGAGACCCAGTACTTC. This translates into CASSPEGETQYF.

Only one count was recorded for this clone. The chain links TRBV29-1 to TRBJ2-5; D is perhaps TRBD1 (7 bases). Germline values: CDR1 SQVTM, CDR2 ANQGSEA. The CDR3 length is 14 residues. V lost 3 bases to trimming and J lost 5 bases, with 16 bases between them. Written as DNA, the CDR3 is TGCAGCGTTGATGGAGGGGGCGGACGGGAGACCCAGTACTTC. This sequence encodes CSVDGGGGRETQYF. Variable domain in full (rest from reference TRBV29-1 and TRBJ2-5): SAVISQKPSRDICQRGTSLTIQCQVDSQVTMMFWYRQQPGQSLTLIATANQGSEATYESGFVIDKFPISRPNLTFSTLTVSNMSPEDSSIYLCSVDGGGGRETQYFGPGTRLLVL.

The rearrangement links TRBV5-4 to TRBJ2-1; tentative D call: TRBD2 (6 bases). Germline V gives CDR1 SGHNT, CDR2 YYREEE (reference sequence). The CDR3 has 15 residues. V was pared by 4 bases and J by 3 bases, with 14 bases between. The CDR3 region is CASSGGGSFYNEQFF. The CDR3 DNA is TGTGCCAGCAGCGGAGGAGGGAGCTTCTACAATGAGCAGTTCTTC.

This clone was counted once. The chain joins TRBV6-1 to TRBJ2-7, with 7 bases identical to TRBD1. Germline CDR1 and CDR2: MNHNS and SASEGT. V dropped 6 bases and J dropped 0; count of bases not matched to a gene: 8. CDR3 length: 15 amino acids. The CDR3: CASRAGWDSSYEQYF. In DNA, the CDR3 is TGTGCCAGCAGGGCGGGCTGGGACAGCTCCTACGAGCAGTACTTC.

For this clone: A much bigger clone sits one base away, suggesting this may be a read error. The CDR3 loop is CASSQGYGYTF. CDR3 DNA: TGTGCCAGCAGTCAGGGCTATGGCTACACCTTC. J is TRBJ1-2 and V is TRBV7-9, with a tentative D call TRBD1 (5 bases). Per germline, CDR1 SEHNR and CDR2 FQNEAQ (reference sequence). V lost 6 bases, J lost 4 bases, and 6 bases lay in between. The CDR3 sequence is 11 residues long. The full variable domain, completed using reference TRBV7-9 and TRBJ1-2, is DTGVSQNPRHKITKRGQNVTFRCDPISEHNRLYWYRQTLGQGPEFLTYFQNEAQLEKSRLLSDRFSAERPKGSFSTLEIQRTEQGDSAMYLCASSQGYGYTFGSGTRLTVV.

The chain employs TRBV19 and TRBJ2-1; 7 bases agree with TRBD2. The CDR3 extends over 13 amino acids. V dropped 7 bases and J dropped 4; count of bases not matched to a gene: 4. In germline, CDR1 is LNHDA, CDR2 SQIVND (reference sequence). In DNA, the CDR3 is TGTGCCAGTAAACAGCGGGAATACAATGAGCAGTTCTTC. Encoded protein: CASKQREYNEQFF.